The source of this T cell receptor (beta chain) is a study of blood T cells in healthy people across ages. Combining a sample-barcoded 5' primer with a J-beta primer mix, a second PCR ran for roughly 6 to 12 cycles. TCRdb reanalysed the 5' RACE reads using MiXCR and keeps one entry per CDR3 protein. The table lists about 640,000 distinct CDR3 sequences, 58% of them singletons. This clonotype was detected a few times. Trimming left V 5 bases short and J 6 bases short, with 16 bases between. The CDR3 covers 14 residues. Germline CDR1 reads SGHAT; CDR2 reads FQNNGV. What was sequenced was blood. The sequence was obtained from a man in his fifties or sixties in good health. The V call is TRBV11-2, the J call TRBJ1-2; D is possibly TRBD1 (6 bases). In nucleotides, the CDR3 is TGTGCCAGCAGCAGCGCCCGGGGGCTTCATGGCTACACCTTC. Translating it yields CASSSARGLHGYTF. Using reference TRBV11-2 and TRBJ1-2 for the parts outside the CDR3, the full variable domain is EAGVAQSPRYKIIEKRQSVAFWCNPISGHATLYWYQQILGQGPKLLIQFQNNGVVDDSQLPKDRFSAERLKGVDSTLKIQPAKLEDSAVYLCASSSARGLHGYTFGSGTRLTVV.